The sequence of this TCR beta chain was determined in a study of blood T cell repertoires in COVID-19. Background on the study: COVID-19 samples, acute and convalescent, were from the United States, Italy and Spain. In each case, the material was cDNA or gDNA derived from T cells, B-cell-depleted T cells, or PBMCs.

Participants came from roughly 23 US areas, aged about 18 to 89 years. Germline lookup yields CDR1 SGDLS and CDR2 YYNGEE. There are 15 residues in the CDR3. Trimming at V came to 0 bases and at J to 4 bases, leaving 7 bases not matched to a gene. Some clones are missing from TCRdb's copy, which holds only in-frame ones; the method was immunoSEQ multiplex PCR. The sample carries about 160,000 clones, approximately 88% recorded once. The chain uses TRBV9 and TRBJ2-7; TRBD1 matches at 7 bases. The sequencing sample was made of PBMCs or T cells enriched from blood (not recorded which). This receptor was obtained from a woman aged 45-60 years who had recovered from COVID-19. The CDR3 spells CASSVATGVGYEQYF. CDR3 coding DNA: TGTGCCAGCAGCGTAGCTACAGGGGTCGGGTACGAGCAGTACTTC.